The clone carrying this T cell receptor beta chain appeared a single time. Its antigen is not known. The primer mix had 60 Vbeta and 13 Jbeta primers. Using immunoSEQ multiplex PCR, the repertoire was profiled, and TCRdb retains in-frame clones only, with some absent. The sample has approximately 210,000 clones; 70% to 80% are singletons. The record originates from a study of cytomegalovirus exposure and HLA in healthy donors. At the level of the study: Among 398 genotyped donors, 80% to 90% fell in the Caucasian-associated ancestry cluster. Notes on the study in general: According to reports, the classifier identified cytomegalovirus status with high specificity and sensitivity. Reports indicate that TCR beta sequences accurately predicted the HLA-A and HLA-B alleles of most subjects. Rates of TCR association differed by HLA locus in a later analysis, with DRB1 highest and HLA-C lowest.

The sequenced material came from PBMCs. The sequence came from a male donor in good health and CMV-seropositive.

The CDR3 is CAWSVPSGGRQPQHF. In nucleotides, the CDR3 is TGTGCCTGGAGTGTACCGTCAGGGGGCCGTCAGCCCCAGCATTTT. The chain couples TRBV30 to TRBJ1-5; 8 bases are shared with TRBD1. Trimming at V came to 0 bases and at J to 6 bases, leaving 7 bases not matched to a gene. Germline CDR1 is GTSNPN and CDR2 is SVGIG (reference sequence). The CDR3 is 15 residues long.